This T cell receptor (beta chain) was documented in a study of shared clonotypes between healthy human individuals. General study findings and limits: Sampling was confined to blood; repertoires within tissues likely differ.

How the authors handled the data: Junction-only sequences produced by ImmunoSEQ had no quality scores, so filtering differed. Here immunoSEQ multiplex PCR was the method, and the copy in TCRdb shows in-frame clones only, minus some. The DNA gave D and trimming, while V, J and clone size come from that table. The top ten hold less than 15% of the sample, which has hundreds of thousands of clones, around 79% seen once. This clone was picked up one time. Its specificity is not known. The origin of this receptor is a woman between 35 and 50 years old in good health. Some clones in this sample may be carry-over from other donors' samples. The sample taken for sequencing was PBMCs.

Written as DNA, the CDR3 is TGTGCCAGCAGCCCTCAGGGGATTGGAGAGACCCAGTACTTC. Translating gives CASSPQGIGETQYF. V usage is TRBV14 and J usage is TRBJ2-5, with D possibly matching TRBD1 (6 bases). Trimming stripped 4 bases from V and 4 bases from J, with 13 bases between. The CDR3 has 14 residues. In germline, CDR1 is SGHDN, CDR2 FVKESK.